One and the same sample provided the 23 T cell receptor beta chains below, sequenced in a study of T cell responses to AZD1222 COVID-19 vaccine. The assay was immunoSEQ multiplex PCR, and TCRdb's table has in-frame clones only and misses some. The sample records 150,000 to 200,000 clones, over 80% being singletons. This specimen consisted of peripheral blood, obtained 28 days after the second dose of the MenACWY control vaccine. All receptors come from an adult who received the MenACWY meningococcal vaccine as a control.

The J gene is TRBJ2-7, the V gene TRBV4-1; D may match TRBD1 or TRBD2 (5 bases each). Trimming removed 1 base from V and 3 bases from J, with 7 bases in between. This CDR3 is 13 amino acids long. In germline, CDR1 is MGHRA, CDR2 YSYEKL. The CDR3: CASSQGGGYEQYF. CDR3 coding DNA: TGCGCCAGCAGCCAAGGTGGGGGCTACGAGCAGTACTTC.

This clone has a single count. The sample holds other DNA sequences that translate to the same CDR3. The chain joins TRBV6-5 to TRBJ1-2; D is possibly TRBD1 (6 bases). This CDR3 is 13 amino acids long. Trimming removed 6 bases at V and 2 bases at J, with 10 bases between. The germline V gene has CDR1 MNHEY and CDR2 SVGAGI. CDR3 amino acids: CASSAGQNYGYTF. Written as DNA, the CDR3 is TGTGCCAGCAGCGCCGGACAGAACTATGGCTACACCTTC.

The rearrangement joins TRBV27 to TRBJ1-3; D perhaps matches TRBD1 (6 bases). V lost 2 bases to trimming and J lost 1 base, with 18 bases between them. Looked up from germline, CDR1 is MNHEY and CDR2 is SMNVEV (reference sequence). The CDR3 contains 18 residues. CDR3 bases: TGTGCCAGCAGTTTAGGGGGGCCGAGGTCAGGTTCTGGAAACACCATATATTTT. As protein: CASSLGGPRSGSGNTIYF.

The chain combines TRBV19 with TRBJ1-6; 9 bases map to TRBD1. CDR3 length: 14 residues. V shed 11 bases, J shed 10 bases, and the junction held 12 bases outside the gene matches. Germline V gene lookup returns CDR1 LNHDA and CDR2 SQIVND (reference sequence). The CDR3: CAAAGGTGTSPLHF. The DNA for the CDR3 is TGTGCCGCAGCAGGTGGGACAGGGACCTCACCCCTCCACTTT.

V is TRBV19 and J is TRBJ1-1; possibly TRBD1 for D (6 bases). The germline V and J ends were trimmed by 6 bases and 3 bases, with 8 bases remaining between them. CDR1 and CDR2 from the germline V gene are LNHDA and SQIVND (reference sequence). The CDR3 consists of 12 residues. CDR3 residues: CASSRGYTEAFF. As DNA, the CDR3 is TGTGCCAGTAGCAGGGGTTACACTGAAGCTTTCTTT.

The gene calls are TRBV7-9 and TRBJ2-1, with 7 bases aligning to TRBD1. The CDR3 is made up of 15 amino acids. Trimming removed 5 bases from V and 7 bases from J; junction bases left unmatched: 11. Germline V lookup: CDR1 SEHNR, CDR2 FQNEAQ (reference sequence). The CDR3 bases are TGTGCCAGCAGCGTAACGGGACAGCTAGGGAATGAGCAGTTCTTC. This sequence encodes CASSVTGQLGNEQFF.

Notes on this clone: In the same sample, other DNA sequences code for this CDR3. This chain uses TRBV10-1 with TRBJ1-2; no clear D. CDR1 is WNHNN and CDR2 is SYGVQD in the germline V gene (reference sequence). The ends were cut back, 3 bases at V and 4 bases at J, with 9 bases in the middle. This CDR3 contains 13 residues. CDR3: CASSEEGAYGYTF. In nucleotides, the CDR3 is TGCGCCAGCAGTGAAGAGGGAGCCTATGGCTACACCTTC.

The chain joins TRBV19 to TRBJ1-1, with D unclear. Germline assignment: CDR1 LNHDA and CDR2 SQIVND (reference sequence). The ends were cut back, 6 bases at V and 1 base at J, with 33 bases in the middle. The CDR3 sequence is 21 residues long. The CDR3 is CASRNLYHTPTPSGKNTEAFF. The DNA for the CDR3 is TGTGCCAGTAGAAACCTATATCATACCCCTACACCCTCCGGCAAGAACACTGAAGCTTTCTTT.

The chain uses TRBV7-2 and TRBJ1-1; the match to TRBD1 covers 8 bases. The CDR3 has 14 residues. Germline values: CDR1 SGHTA, CDR2 FQGNSA. V lost 3 bases to trimming and J lost 1 base; unmatched junction nucleotides: 1. The CDR3 DNA is TGTGCCAGCAGCTTTCAGGGGGCGAACACTGAAGCTTTCTTT. As protein: CASSFQGANTEAFF.

J is TRBJ1-5 and V is TRBV3-1 (or the pseudogene TRBV3-2); D is undetermined. CDR1 and CDR2 (germline): LGHDT, YNNKEL (reference sequence). Trimming left V 1 base short and J 2 bases short, with 9 bases between. This CDR3 has 15 amino acids. CDR3 nucleotide sequence: TGTGCCAGCAGCCAAGTGCGGGGTGGCAATCAGCCCCAGCATTTT. Amino acids: CASSQVRGGNQPQHF.

V is TRBV15 and J is TRBJ2-6; D unresolved. The V gene's germline CDR1 is LNHNV and CDR2 YYDKDF (reference sequence). Deletions cut 0 bases from V and 2 bases from J, with 2 bases between. The CDR3 has 14 amino acids. In DNA form, the CDR3 reads TGTGCCACCAGCAGAGATGCTGGGGCCAACGTCCTGACTTTC. Encoded protein: CATSRDAGANVLTF.

This chain uses TRBV19 with TRBJ2-1; 11 nucleotides line up with TRBD1. The V segment lost 10 bases and the J segment 5 bases; nucleotides outside the gene matches: 13. The CDR3 has 16 residues. The germline V gene encodes CDR1 LNHDA and CDR2 SQIVND (reference sequence). The CDR3 spells CATHHLGQGANNEQFF. The CDR3, as DNA: TGTGCCACACACCACTTAGGACAGGGGGCCAACAATGAGCAGTTCTTC.

The chain recombines TRBV13 with TRBJ2-3; TRBD1 is a possible D gene (6 bases). The CDR3 extends over 19 amino acids. V lost 5 bases, J lost 0 bases, and 24 bases lay in between. Per germline, CDR1 PRHDT and CDR2 FYEKMQ (reference sequence). CDR3 region: CASSPNPFVGATSTDTQYF. The CDR3 DNA follows: TGTGCCAGCAGCCCAAACCCCTTTGTGGGGGCGACTAGCACAGATACGCAGTATTTT. The full variable domain, with the rest looked up from reference TRBV13 and TRBJ2-3, is AAGVIQSPRHLIKEKRETATLKCYPIPRHDTVYWYQQGPGQDPQFLISFYEKMQSDKGSIPDRFSAQQFSDYHSELNMSSLELGDSALYFCASSPNPFVGATSTDTQYFGPGTRLTVL.

The genes are TRBV3-1 (or the pseudogene TRBV3-2) and TRBJ1-2; possibly TRBD1 for D (5 bases). This CDR3 is built from 15 residues. CDR1 LGHDT and CDR2 YNNKEL come from the germline V gene (reference sequence). The V and J ends lost 3 bases and 5 bases respectively, with 16 bases between them. The DNA for the CDR3 is TGTGCCAGCAGCCACAGGGACGGGCCAATTTATGGCTACACCTTC. Residues: CASSHRDGPIYGYTF.

The chain employs TRBV27 and TRBJ2-3; D remains ambiguous. Germline V gene sequence: CDR1 MNHEY, CDR2 SMNVEV (reference sequence). There are 12 residues in the CDR3. Deletions cut 4 bases from V and 4 bases from J, with 6 bases between. The CDR3 region has the DNA TGTGCCAGCAGTTCAAGGGCAGATACGCAGTATTTT. This translates into CASSSRADTQYF.

V usage is TRBV24-1 and J usage is TRBJ2-7, with no clear D. Germline loops: CDR1 KGHDR, CDR2 SFDVKD. The V and J ends lost 5 bases and 3 bases respectively, with 10 bases between them. The CDR3 spans 13 residues. Written as DNA, the CDR3 is TGTGCCACCAGTGCAGACGGATTCTACGAGCAGTACTTC. Protein sequence: CATSADGFYEQYF.

The chain has TRBV29-1 and TRBJ1-1; D is uncertain. The germline V and J ends were trimmed by 5 bases and 0 bases, with 19 bases remaining between them. Germline CDR1 and CDR2: SQVTM and ANQGSEA. CDR3 size: 16 residues. In DNA, the CDR3 is TGCAGCGTTATGATGTCCGTTAATTGGATGAACACTGAAGCTTTCTTT. Its protein product is CSVMMSVNWMNTEAFF.

This clone appeared once. The V call is TRBV3-1 (or the pseudogene TRBV3-2), the J call TRBJ2-5; TRBD2 aligns across 12 bases. Germline CDR1 reads LGHDT; CDR2 reads YNNKEL (reference sequence). After removal of 4 bases from V and 5 bases from J, the junction contained 2 bases not matched to a gene. The CDR3 extends over 14 amino acids. The CDR3 bases are TGTGCCAGCAGCCCTAGCGGGGGGGCGGAGACCCAGTACTTC. Translated, it gives CASSPSGGAETQYF.

The chain employs TRBV6-2 or TRBV6-3 and TRBJ2-7; D not resolved. CDR1 is MNHEY and CDR2 is SVGEGT in the germline V gene. Trimming removed 6 bases at V and 4 bases at J, with 10 bases between. This CDR3 spans 12 amino acids. CDR3 amino acids: CASSPFEYEQYF. CDR3 coding DNA: TGTGCCAGCAGCCCATTTGAGTACGAGCAGTACTTC.

V gene TRBV10-3 combines with J gene TRBJ2-7; 9 positions match TRBD1. J lost 3 bases, V lost 6 bases, and 0 bases had no gene match. Germline loops: CDR1 ENHRY, CDR2 SYGVKD. There are 12 residues in the CDR3. In DNA, the CDR3 is TGTGCCATCAGGGGACAGGGCTACGAGCAGTACTTC. It encodes CAIRGQGYEQYF.

V is TRBV28 and J is TRBJ1-2; weak D call: TRBD1 (5 bases). The V end lost 4 bases, the J end lost 6 bases, and 15 bases lay between the germline ends. CDR3 length equals 14 residues. Germline values: CDR1 MDHEN, CDR2 SYDVKM. CDR3 sequence (DNA): TGTGCCAGCAGTTCCCTAGGGACTACGGATGGCTACACCTTC. It is translated as CASSSLGTTDGYTF.

The V gene is TRBV6-1, the J gene TRBJ1-3; 8 nucleotides line up with TRBD1. This CDR3 has 16 residues. Germline CDR1 reads MNHNS; CDR2 reads SASEGT. V was clipped by 3 bases and J by 4 bases; unmatched bases: 8. DNA of the CDR3: TGTGCCAGCAGTGAGCTCCCGACAGGGGTGGGAAACACCATATATTTT. Protein sequence: CASSELPTGVGNTIYF.

The chain is built from TRBV2 and TRBJ2-2; 9 bases fit TRBD1. Germline CDR1 reads SNHLY; CDR2 reads FYNNEI. The CDR3 spans 14 residues. The ends lost 9 bases at V and 1 base at J; junction bases unmatched: 3. CDR3 in DNA: TGTGCCAGTATGGACAGGGGGAACACCGGGGAGCTGTTTTTT. Amino acids: CASMDRGNTGELFF. Using reference TRBV2 and TRBJ2-2 for the parts outside the CDR3, the full variable domain is EPEVTQTPSHQVTQMGQEVILRCVPISNHLYFYWYRQILGQKVEFLVSFYNNEISEKSEIFDDQFSVERPDGSNFTLKIRSTKLEDSAMYFCASMDRGNTGELFFGEGSRLTVL.